The 22 T cell receptor beta chains below come from one sample, sequenced in a study of T cell responses to AZD1222 COVID-19 vaccine. Assay used: immunoSEQ multiplex PCR; TCRdb lists only in-frame clones, some missing. The sample has about 160,000 clones, 94% seen once. Material: peripheral blood, obtained 28 days after the second AZD1222 dose. The receptors were sampled from an adult who received the AZD1222 COVID-19 vaccine.

The chain is built from TRBV4-3 and TRBJ2-7; TRBD1 agrees at 8 bases. After removal of 4 bases from V and 2 bases from J, the junction contained 7 bases not matched to a gene. The CDR3 length is 15 residues. CDR1 and CDR2 from the germline V gene are LGHNA and YSLEER. DNA for the CDR3: TGCGCCAGCAGCCCAGGGACAGGCTTACCCTACGAGCAGTACTTC. Residues: CASSPGTGLPYEQYF.

The rearrangement links TRBV7-6 to TRBJ2-1; TRBD1 is a possible D gene (6 bases). In germline, CDR1 is SGHVS, CDR2 FNYEAQ. The CDR3 covers 16 residues. The V gene lost 1 base and the J gene lost 2 bases, with 12 bases spanning the gap. This chain's CDR3 is CASSLGGHGAYNEQFF. DNA of the CDR3: TGTGCCAGCAGCTTAGGGGGACACGGCGCCTACAATGAGCAGTTCTTC.

This clone was recorded once. The DNA for the CDR3 is TGTGCCAGCAGCACAGGGGGACAGGTGAACACCGGGGAGCTGTTTTTT. Encoded protein: CASSTGGQVNTGELFF. The chain carries TRBV5-4 and TRBJ2-2, with 8 bases lining up with TRBD1. Germline values: CDR1 SGHNT, CDR2 YYREEE (reference sequence). The CDR3 totals 16 residues. Germline trimming cut 4 bases from V and 1 base from J; bases unmatched to any gene: 6.

The chain joins TRBV4-2 to TRBJ2-3; D is perhaps TRBD2 (6 bases). Trimming left V 4 bases short and J 0 bases short, with 14 bases between. The CDR3 runs 16 residues. Per the germline V gene, CDR1 is LGHNA and CDR2 is YNFKEQ. The CDR3 region has the DNA TGTGCCAGCAGCCCTAGGAGGGCGGAAAGCACAGATACGCAGTATTTT. Its protein is CASSPRRAESTDTQYF.

The chain uses TRBV5-1 and TRBJ1-2; 10 bases are shared with TRBD1. The CDR3 consists of 16 residues. J lost 4 bases, V lost 5 bases, and 11 bases had no gene match. Germline lookup yields CDR1 SGHRS and CDR2 YFSETQ. The CDR3 loop reads CASSYYSTGGGYGYTF. In nucleotides, the CDR3 is TGCGCCAGCAGTTATTACTCGACAGGGGGCGGCTATGGCTACACCTTC.

This chain links TRBV28 with TRBJ1-5, with D possibly matching TRBD1 (6 bases). Germline V lookup: CDR1 MDHEN, CDR2 SYDVKM. Trimming took off 2 bases at V and 7 bases at J, with 9 bases between the two ends. There are 13 residues in the CDR3. The CDR3 spells CASSLNGGQPQHF. Here the CDR3 DNA reads TGTGCCAGCAGTTTAAACGGGGGCCAGCCCCAGCATTTT.

This rearrangement joins TRBV7-6 to TRBJ2-1; D not certain. Germline V gives CDR1 SGHVS, CDR2 FNYEAQ. V lost 5 bases to trimming and J lost 0 bases, with 8 bases between them. The CDR3 consists of 14 residues. CDR3 bases: TGTGCCAGCAGCCCGTCTGGCTCCTACAATGAGCAGTTCTTC. It codes for CASSPSGSYNEQFF.

The chain links TRBV24-1 to TRBJ2-5; tentative D call: TRBD1 (6 bases). The V gene lost 7 bases and the J gene lost 5 bases, with 10 bases spanning the gap. CDR1 KGHDR and CDR2 SFDVKD come from the germline V gene. The CDR3 has 12 residues. CDR3 amino acids: CATRDSGETQYF. The CDR3 DNA sequence: TGTGCCACCAGGGACAGTGGGGAGACCCAGTACTTC.

The rearrangement joins TRBV29-1 to TRBJ1-1; tentative D call: TRBD1 (5 bases). CDR3 length: 13 residues. Looked up from germline, CDR1 is SQVTM and CDR2 is ANQGSEA. V lost 7 bases, J lost 5 bases, and 17 bases lay in between. In nucleotides, the CDR3 is TGCAGCGCTGGAAGGGGATCGGGGACTGAAGCTTTCTTT. Its protein is CSAGRGSGTEAFF.

The genes are TRBV28 and TRBJ2-7; either TRBD1 or TRBD2 may fit D (5 bases each). Germline V gene sequence: CDR1 MDHEN, CDR2 SYDVKM. V lost 5 bases to trimming and J lost 2 bases, with 19 bases between them. The CDR3 contains 16 residues. CDR3 in DNA: TGTGCCAGCAGTCCTTCTTCCGGGGCCAGACCCTACGAGCAGTACTTC. Protein product: CASSPSSGARPYEQYF.

The chain uses TRBV29-1 and TRBJ1-4; 10 positions match TRBD1. The CDR3 loop spans 13 amino acids. V gave up 6 bases and J gave up 7 bases; unmatched junction bases: 5. Germline CDR1 is SQVTM and CDR2 is ANQGSEA. The CDR3 nucleotides read TGCAGCGTAACGACAGGGGGCGTTGAAAAACTGTTTTTT. Translation gives CSVTTGGVEKLFF.

The chain carries TRBV5-1 and TRBJ2-1; TRBD1 agrees at 7 bases. The CDR3 extends over 16 amino acids. V dropped 4 bases and J dropped 8; count of bases not matched to a gene: 15. The germline gives CDR1 SGHRS, CDR2 YFSETQ. The chain's CDR3 is CASSKDPGQAGDEQFF. CDR3 bases: TGCGCCAGCAGCAAGGACCCCGGACAGGCCGGGGATGAGCAGTTCTTC.

The V gene is TRBV7-2, the J gene TRBJ2-5; 8 bases agree with TRBD1. This CDR3 has 18 residues. V dropped 7 bases and J dropped 1; count of bases not matched to a gene: 17. Germline CDR1 SGHTA, CDR2 FQGNSA. The CDR3 spells CASNLYRQGPVAQETQYF. In DNA form, the CDR3 reads TGTGCCAGCAACCTTTACCGACAGGGGCCGGTAGCCCAAGAGACCCAGTACTTC.

The chain employs TRBV7-2 and TRBJ2-5; no clear D. V was clipped by 2 bases and J by 5 bases, with 6 bases between them. The germline V gene encodes CDR1 SGHTA and CDR2 FQGNSA. This CDR3 region has 12 residues. CDR3 protein: CASSLSGETQYF. CDR3 nucleotides: TGTGCCAGCAGCTTATCCGGGGAGACCCAGTACTTC.

The V call is TRBV6-2 or TRBV6-3, the J call TRBJ2-7; 9 bases are shared with TRBD2. The trim removed 6 bases at V and 0 bases at J, leaving 12 bases unmatched. The CDR3 runs to 17 residues. CDR1 is MNHEY, CDR2 SVGEGT, per germline. The CDR3 here is CASSQPALAGSSYEQYF. The CDR3, as DNA: TGTGCCAGCAGCCAACCTGCCCTAGCGGGAAGCTCCTACGAGCAGTACTTC.

The genes are TRBV5-4 and TRBJ2-7, with 12 bases lining up with TRBD2. The germline V gene has CDR1 SGHNT and CDR2 YYREEE (reference sequence). This CDR3 is 15 amino acids long. V lost 3 bases, J lost 7 bases, and 8 bases stayed unmatched. CDR3 nucleotide sequence: TGTGCCAGCAGCTCCAGACTAGCGGGAGTAGAAGAGCAGTACTTC. Amino acids: CASSSRLAGVEEQYF.

This chain links TRBV19 with TRBJ1-1, with TRBD1 as a possible D gene (6 bases). The CDR3 consists of 15 residues. The germline CDR1 and CDR2 sequences are LNHDA and SQIVND (reference sequence). The V end was cut by 6 bases, the J end by 5 bases, with 19 bases between. The CDR3 DNA reads TGTGCCAGTAGGAATGCCGGGACACCGACGACTGAAGCTTTCTTT. As protein: CASRNAGTPTTEAFF.

The rearrangement links TRBV27 to TRBJ2-1, with 7 nucleotides matching TRBD1. Per germline, CDR1 MNHEY and CDR2 SMNVEV (reference sequence). Losses at the gene ends were 6 bases for V and 2 bases for J; bases not matched to a gene: 7. This CDR3 spans 15 amino acids. CDR3 region: CASRPGGTTYNEQFF. The CDR3 bases are TGTGCCAGCAGGCCAGGGGGTACCACCTACAATGAGCAGTTCTTC.

This chain joins TRBV2 and TRBJ2-7, with D perhaps TRBD1 or TRBD2 (6 bases each). Per the germline V gene, CDR1 is SNHLY and CDR2 is FYNNEI. The germline V and J ends were trimmed by 1 base and 2 bases, with 12 bases remaining between them. The CDR3 loop spans 15 amino acids. CDR3: CASSEGIRGPYEQYF. The CDR3 coding sequence is TGTGCCAGCAGTGAAGGGATCCGGGGGCCCTACGAGCAGTACTTC.

Here the CDR3 DNA reads TGTGCCAGCAGTCTAGCGGGAGCGGGGTACAATGAGCAGTTCTTC. Translation: CASSLAGAGYNEQFF. The chain links TRBV6-2 or TRBV6-3 to TRBJ2-1; TRBD2 agrees at 10 bases. V lost 5 bases, J lost 4 bases, and 5 bases stayed unmatched. The germline V gene encodes CDR1 MNHEY and CDR2 SVGEGT. CDR3 length: 15 amino acids.

This sequence joins TRBV14 and TRBJ2-5; D call uncertain. This CDR3 is built from 15 residues. CDR1 and CDR2 from the germline V gene are SGHDN and FVKESK. Trimming cost V 1 base and J 1 base, with 10 bases left between them. CDR3 amino acids: CASSQGNRAQETQYF. The CDR3 nucleotides are TGTGCCAGCAGCCAAGGAAACAGAGCCCAAGAGACCCAGTACTTC.

The chain is built from TRBV6-6 and TRBJ2-7, with 11 bases that match TRBD2. The CDR3 has 16 amino acids. Trimming cost V 10 bases and J 0 bases; bases outside gene matches: 11. CDR1 and CDR2 (germline): MNHNY, SVGAGI (reference sequence). The CDR3 nucleotides are TGTGCCATCTCACAGACTAGCGGGGCCAGCTCCTACGAGCAGTACTTC. This gives the protein CAISQTSGASSYEQYF.